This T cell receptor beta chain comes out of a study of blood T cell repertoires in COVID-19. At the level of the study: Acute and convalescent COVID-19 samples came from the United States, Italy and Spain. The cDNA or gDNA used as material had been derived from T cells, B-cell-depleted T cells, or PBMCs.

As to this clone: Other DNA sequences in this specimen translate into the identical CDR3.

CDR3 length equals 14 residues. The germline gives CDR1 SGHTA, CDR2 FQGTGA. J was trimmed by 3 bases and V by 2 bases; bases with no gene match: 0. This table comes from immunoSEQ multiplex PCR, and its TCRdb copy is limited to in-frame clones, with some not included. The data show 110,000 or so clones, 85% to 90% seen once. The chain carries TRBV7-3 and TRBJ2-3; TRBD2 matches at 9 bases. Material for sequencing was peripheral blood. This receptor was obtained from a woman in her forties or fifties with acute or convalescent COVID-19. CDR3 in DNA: TGTGCCAGCAGCTTAGCGGGAGGGACAGATACGCAGTATTTT. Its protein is CASSLAGGTDTQYF.